These T cell receptor beta chains were read from a single sample in a study of T cell responses to AZD1222 COVID-19 vaccine. This table comes from immunoSEQ multiplex PCR, and its TCRdb copy is limited to in-frame clones, with some not included. The repertoire consists of 120,000 or so clones, with roughly nine tenths occurring once and the leading ten covering roughly 1.6%. The sample in question was peripheral blood, obtained on day 0 of AZD1222 vaccination. These receptors came from an adult in good health. CDR3s include the opening cysteine and the closing phenylalanine or tryptophan. Each record gives: CDR3 protein, clone size, V gene. Size is omitted from some rows. Given values are once, few, many or a class for expanded clones.

CDR3aa: CASSQFTQTNYGYTF
abundance: .
v_gene: TRBV4-3

CDR3aa: CASSPGLAPVTDTQYF
abundance: .
v_gene: TRBV7-9

CDR3aa: CASSLVTAPASNTEAFF
abundance: .
v_gene: TRBV5-6

CDR3aa: CASSLGLAGVNEQFF
abundance: .
v_gene: TRBV7-9

CDR3aa: CSVTSVASYEQYF
abundance: .
v_gene: TRBV29-1

CDR3aa: CASSIYSSHEQYF
abundance: .
v_gene: TRBV19

CDR3aa: CASSQGITGNTIYF
abundance: .
v_gene: TRBV4-1

CDR3aa: CATSRDPGLGYEQFF
abundance: .
v_gene: TRBV15

CDR3aa: CASSTGQLNQPQHF
abundance: .
v_gene: TRBV6-5

CDR3aa: CASSLFLSGNTIYF
abundance: once
v_gene: TRBV5-1

CDR3aa: CASSFVPGVPNTEAFF
abundance: .
v_gene: TRBV11-3

CDR3aa: CASSLGPGAGANTGELFF
abundance: .
v_gene: TRBV5-4

CDR3aa: CASSLQGSYGYTF
abundance: .
v_gene: TRBV12-3/TRBV12-4

CDR3aa: CASSQTGTGFDYGYTF
abundance: .
v_gene: TRBV27

CDR3aa: CASSQTHISPSWMNSGANVLTF
abundance: .
v_gene: TRBV14

CDR3aa: CASSLGDGNEKLFF
abundance: .
v_gene: TRBV5-1

CDR3aa: CASTLSNRSSGNTIYF
abundance: .
v_gene: TRBV7-2

CDR3aa: CASSEQEPGAYLHGYTF
abundance: .
v_gene: TRBV25-1

CDR3aa: CASSLFSRQSSGYTF
abundance: .
v_gene: TRBV28

CDR3aa: CASSYSRQGTYEQYF
abundance: .
v_gene: TRBV6-5

CDR3aa: CASSQVYETEAFF
abundance: .
v_gene: TRBV14

CDR3aa: CAWSSGGGYGYTF
abundance: .
v_gene: TRBV30

CDR3aa: CASSLADSSYNEQFF
abundance: .
v_gene: TRBV5-1

CDR3aa: CASLRTSGAPTSDTQYF
abundance: .
v_gene: TRBV19

CDR3aa: CASSQETGGGSQPQHF
abundance: many
v_gene: TRBV4-2

CDR3aa: CASSPWGLGSNEQFF
abundance: .
v_gene: TRBV4-1

CDR3aa: CASSPPDRPYEQYF
abundance: once
v_gene: TRBV18

CDR3aa: CASSLGTGGYNEQFF
abundance: .
v_gene: TRBV11-3

CDR3aa: CASSLEAQNPYEQYF
abundance: .
v_gene: TRBV11-3

CDR3aa: CASKRGDRVYNEQFF
abundance: .
v_gene: TRBV19

CDR3aa: CARSLDRGDNSPLHF
abundance: few
v_gene: TRBV30

CDR3aa: CASSIGSRATNEKLFF
abundance: .
v_gene: TRBV18

CDR3aa: CASSSGLAGANEQFF
abundance: .
v_gene: TRBV27

CDR3aa: CASSQDLTVYEQYF
abundance: .
v_gene: TRBV4-3

CDR3aa: CASSYSSPVYGYTF
abundance: .
v_gene: TRBV6-5

CDR3aa: CASSSPLRRGAGETQYF
abundance: .
v_gene: TRBV28

CDR3aa: CASSPDIFTEAFF
abundance: .
v_gene: TRBV4-2

CDR3aa: CASSFQDRLYEQYF
abundance: .
v_gene: TRBV27

CDR3aa: CASSLHDRERWPGETQYF
abundance: .
v_gene: TRBV5-1

CDR3aa: CASSPGQGAGGNTIYF
abundance: .
v_gene: TRBV5-1

CDR3aa: CASSITGSRDEQFF
abundance: .
v_gene: TRBV19

CDR3aa: CASSLRLSNQPQHF
abundance: .
v_gene: TRBV27

CDR3aa: CASSPTRGPSNQPQHF
abundance: .
v_gene: TRBV4-1

CDR3aa: CSVAGAGNEKLFF
abundance: .
v_gene: TRBV29-1

CDR3aa: CASSLDRYNSPLHF
abundance: .
v_gene: TRBV7-9

CDR3aa: CASSFRDRLYEQYF
abundance: .
v_gene: TRBV27

CDR3aa: CASFSSHEKLFF
abundance: .
v_gene: TRBV2

CDR3aa: CASSLRWGSPLHF
abundance: .
v_gene: TRBV5-4

CDR3aa: CATKRVNEQFF
abundance: .
v_gene: TRBV6-5

CDR3aa: CASSFAQNGYTF
abundance: .
v_gene: TRBV12-3/TRBV12-4